These 20 T cell receptor beta chains share one sample of origin, sequenced in a study of CD8 T cells in ankylosing spondylitis. Study findings and constraints: About 8 highly homologous variants made up a TCR beta motif that seemed to typify ankylosing spondylitis blood.

In TCRdb, the 5' RACE reads were re-called with MiXCR into one record per CDR3 protein. The sample gives under 950,000 distinct CDR3 sequences, around 20% of which show up once; 19% is in the top ten. Their antigens remain unidentified. The sample comprised blood, either unsorted or a sorted T cell fraction (not recorded which). These receptors were obtained from a male donor with ankylosing spondylitis.

This clonotype has a count of ten or more. The V call is TRBV6-1, the J call TRBJ1-1; 8 bases align to TRBD1. The CDR3 is 14 residues long. Trimming removed 8 bases from V and 1 base from J; junction bases left unmatched: 6. Germline V gene data show CDR1 as MNHNS and CDR2 as SASEGT. CDR3 DNA: TGTGCCAGCGACAGGGGAGACGGGAACACTGAAGCTTTCTTT. Residues: CASDRGDGNTEAFF.

The sample holds many counts of this clonotype. The V and J genes are TRBV4-1 and TRBJ1-1; 9 bases match TRBD1. V shed 4 bases and J 3 bases; nucleotides not matched to a gene: 3. CDR1 and CDR2 (germline): MGHRA, YSYEKL. CDR3 length: 14 amino acids. The CDR3 spells CASSPGQGYTEAFF. CDR3 coding DNA: TGCGCCAGCAGCCCGGGACAGGGATACACTGAAGCTTTCTTT.

V gene TRBV4-3 combines with J gene TRBJ2-1, with D possibly matching TRBD2 (5 bases). The CDR3 spans 15 residues. The V end lost 4 bases, the J end lost 7 bases, and 17 bases lay between the germline ends. Germline CDR1 reads LGHNA; CDR2 reads YSLEER. The CDR3 sequence is CASSPARGQVNEQFF. Here the CDR3 DNA reads TGCGCCAGCAGCCCAGCTCGGGGTCAGGTAAATGAGCAGTTCTTC.

A few counts support this clonotype. The chain employs TRBV28 and TRBJ2-7, with D unclear. Trimming pared 6 bases from V and 0 bases from J, leaving 12 bases between. Germline values: CDR1 MDHEN, CDR2 SYDVKM. The CDR3 loop spans 14 amino acids. For the CDR3, the DNA is TGTGCCAGCAGCAGCAGACTTTACTCCTACGAGCAGTACTTC. It encodes CASSSRLYSYEQYF.

Only a few counts were recorded for this clonotype. This chain joins TRBV9 and TRBJ2-3, with TRBD2 matching 12 bases. Trimming cost V 0 bases and J 3 bases; bases outside gene matches: 5. CDR3 length: 17 amino acids. In germline, CDR1 is SGDLS, CDR2 YYNGEE. CDR3 DNA: TGTGCCAGCAGCGTAGCTGAGCTAGCGGGGGGGACAGATACGCAGTATTTT. This gives the protein CASSVAELAGGTDTQYF.

This clonotype was seen once. CDR3 sequence (DNA): TGTGCCAGCAGCCAAGAGTGGCTAGCGATCGCCAAAAACATTCAGTACTTC. Translating gives CASSQEWLAIAKNIQYF. The V call is TRBV4-2, the J call TRBJ2-4; TRBD2 is a possible D gene (6 bases). V lost 0 bases to trimming and J lost 1 base, with 13 bases between them. Germline V lookup: CDR1 LGHNA, CDR2 YNFKEQ. The CDR3 is 17 residues long.

This clonotype was seen a handful of times. This chain links TRBV25-1 with TRBJ2-7, with 7 nucleotides matching TRBD1. Per germline, CDR1 MGHDK and CDR2 SYGVNS. With V trimmed by 6 bases and J by 5 bases, 16 bases remained unmatched. There are 16 residues in the CDR3. The CDR3: CASSDPGTADANEQYF. CDR3 DNA sequence: TGTGCCAGCAGCGATCCCGGGACAGCGGACGCCAACGAGCAGTACTTC.

V usage is TRBV20-1 and J usage is TRBJ2-1; D gene unclear. V dropped 5 bases and J dropped 5 bases, with 10 bases sitting between them. The CDR3 runs 12 residues. Germline V CDR1 and CDR2: DFQATT, SNEGSKA (reference sequence). CDR3 region: CSAARGNNEQFF. The CDR3 nucleotides are TGCAGTGCTGCTCGAGGAAACAATGAGCAGTTCTTC.

In its sample, this clonotype was seen a few times. V usage is TRBV21-1 and J usage is TRBJ2-1. TRBV21-1 is a pseudogene locus. The CDR3 is 14 amino acids. DNA for the CDR3: TGTGCCAGCAGCAAAGTAGAGAAGGACAATGAGCAGTTCTTC. Amino acid sequence: CASSKVEKDNEQFF.

The chain uses TRBV9 and TRBJ2-3, with a possible D match to TRBD2 (7 bases). V gave up 3 bases and J gave up 4 bases, with 12 bases separating them. CDR1 and CDR2 from the germline V gene are SGDLS and YYNGEE. The CDR3 has 14 residues. Here the CDR3 DNA reads TGTGCCAGCAGCGCCCCGGGGGGCTCAGATACGCAGTATTTT. It is translated as CASSAPGGSDTQYF.

The gene calls are TRBV12-3 or TRBV12-4 and TRBJ2-3, with 7 bases identical to TRBD2. Losses at the gene ends were 6 bases for V and 2 bases for J; bases not matched to a gene: 23. The CDR3 has 20 amino acids. CDR3 sequence reads: CASSQELREHTHTDTDTQYF. For the CDR3, the DNA is TGTGCCAGCAGCCAAGAGTTGCGGGAGCACACACACACGGACACAGATACGCAGTATTTT.

The chain has TRBV7-9 and TRBJ2-7; 9 bases agree with TRBD2. J lost 3 bases, V lost 5 bases, and 5 bases had no gene match. The length of the CDR3 is 14 residues. Germline-derived CDR1 and CDR2 are SEHNR and FQNEAQ (reference sequence). CDR3 protein: CASSTLAGVYEQYF. The CDR3 bases are TGTGCCAGCAGCACCTTAGCGGGAGTCTACGAGCAGTACTTC.

V usage is TRBV19 and J usage is TRBJ2-7; D possibly uses TRBD1 or TRBD2 (5 bases each). V was shortened by 4 bases and J by 4 bases, with 17 bases between the two germline ends. The germline V gene has CDR1 LNHDA and CDR2 SQIVND (reference sequence). The CDR3 consists of 15 residues. CDR3 residues: CASSTQAGGRYEQYF. The CDR3 region has the DNA TGTGCCAGTAGTACTCAGGCTGGGGGTAGGTACGAGCAGTACTTC.

The chain has TRBV4-2 and TRBJ1-4, with D perhaps matching TRBD1 (5 bases). V lost 0 bases, J lost 0 bases, and 8 bases lay in between. In germline, CDR1 is LGHNA, CDR2 YNFKEQ. This CDR3 region has 16 residues. The CDR3 DNA reads as TGTGCCAGCAGCCAAGAGGGGACCGCAACTAATGAAAAACTGTTTTTT. Translating gives CASSQEGTATNEKLFF.

This clonotype was seen only a few times. Relative to the germline gene, one junction end is altered; a read error may explain this. The V gene is TRBV11-2, the J gene TRBJ2-1, with a tentative D call TRBD1 (5 bases). CDR3 length equals 14 residues. Germline CDR1 and CDR2: SGHAT and FQNNGV. CDR3 in amino acids: CASRLDLNDRVSFF. In DNA, the CDR3 is TGTGCCAGCAGATTAGATCTGAACGACAGAGTTTCGTTCTTC.

The CDR3 DNA sequence: TGTGCCATCAGGGGGGACACTGAAGAGACCCAGTACTTC. The encoded protein is CAIRGDTEETQYF. The V call is TRBV10-3, the J call TRBJ2-5; D is perhaps TRBD1 (6 bases). CDR3 length: 13 residues. CDR1 is ENHRY and CDR2 is SYGVKD in the germline V gene. The V and J ends lost 6 bases and 3 bases respectively, with 11 bases between them.

The rearrangement links TRBV20-1 to TRBJ2-2; 11 nucleotides line up with TRBD1. Germline CDR1 is DFQATT and CDR2 is SNEGSKA (reference sequence). The V gene end was trimmed by 6 bases and the J gene end by 4 bases; junction bases not matched to a gene: 4. The CDR3 spans 14 residues. CDR3 DNA sequence: TGCAGTGCATGGGACAGGGGGTCCACCGGGGAGCTGTTTTTT. Translating it yields CSAWDRGSTGELFF.

This clonotype was detected only once. The chain has TRBV20-1 and TRBJ1-4; perhaps TRBD1 as D (6 bases). Trimming took 4 bases from V and 7 from J, leaving 16 bases between them. CDR3 length: 14 residues. The germline V gene has CDR1 DFQATT and CDR2 SNEGSKA (reference sequence). The CDR3 here is CSATDRQEGEKLFF. In nucleotides, the CDR3 is TGCAGTGCTACTGACAGGCAAGAGGGTGAAAAACTGTTTTTT.

This clonotype was observed a few times. This chain uses TRBV28 with TRBJ2-7, with D possibly being TRBD1 (5 bases). CDR3 length: 16 amino acids. V shed 5 bases and J shed 5 bases, with 22 bases lying between them. CDR1 and CDR2 (germline): MDHEN, SYDVKM. The CDR3 protein is CASSLQGPTSVNEQYF. CDR3 DNA: TGTGCCAGCAGTCTCCAGGGTCCGACCAGCGTGAACGAGCAGTACTTC.

This clonotype has more than one count but fewer than ten. V usage is TRBV13 and J usage is TRBJ2-1; a weak D match, TRBD1 (5 bases). The CDR3 is 15 residues long. Trimming removed 4 bases at V and 3 bases at J, with 13 bases between. CDR1 and CDR2 from the germline V gene are PRHDT and FYEKMQ (reference sequence). The CDR3 protein is CASSSYWTSYNEQFF. The CDR3, as DNA: TGTGCCAGCAGCTCTTATTGGACAAGCTACAATGAGCAGTTCTTC.